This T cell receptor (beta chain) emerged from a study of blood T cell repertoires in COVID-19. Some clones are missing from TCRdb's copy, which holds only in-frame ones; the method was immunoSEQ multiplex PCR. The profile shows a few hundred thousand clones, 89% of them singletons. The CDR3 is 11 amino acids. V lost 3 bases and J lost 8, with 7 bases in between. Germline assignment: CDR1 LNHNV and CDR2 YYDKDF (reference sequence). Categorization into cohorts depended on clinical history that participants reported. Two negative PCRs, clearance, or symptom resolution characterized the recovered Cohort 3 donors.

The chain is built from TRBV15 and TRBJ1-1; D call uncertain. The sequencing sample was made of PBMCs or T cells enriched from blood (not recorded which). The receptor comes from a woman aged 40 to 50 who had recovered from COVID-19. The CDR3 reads CATSRGVEAFF. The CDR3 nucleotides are TGTGCCACCAGCAGGGGCGTCGAAGCTTTCTTT.